Listed here are 13 T cell receptor beta chains from one sample, sequenced in a study of cytomegalovirus exposure and HLA in healthy donors listed by TCRdb under 2017. The method was the immunoSEQ multiplex PCR assay. A mixture of 60 forward primers for TCR Vbeta segments and 13 reverse primers for TCR Jbeta segments was used in the multiplex PCR. Entries here come from immuneACCESS through TCRdb and include only in-frame sequences with V and J called. Some clones fail to appear in such tables; in the studies checked, an unresolved V gene covers under half of the shortfall, and the cause of the remainder is unknown. Recorded for this sample are some 200,000 clones; approximately 80% of them occurred a single time. The top ten clonotypes cover more than 1.3% of the sample. Sequenced: PBMCs. The receptors derive from a girl under 18 in good health and CMV-seronegative.

This chain links TRBV7-9 with TRBJ2-5, with 7 bases aligning to TRBD1. The assigned J gene may be wrong: the sequence end matches TRBJ2-7 better. CDR3 length equals 18 residues. Germline CDR1 SEHNR, CDR2 FQNEAQ (reference sequence). The CDR3 DNA sequence: TGTGCCAGCAGCTTGGGTATCTCCTGGGACAGTGGTTATTACGAGCAGTACTTC. Residues: CASSLGISWDSGYYEQYF.

This chain uses TRBV7-2 with TRBJ1-6; 9 bases map to TRBD1. The CDR3 has 18 residues. V was pared by 5 bases and J by 3 bases, with 11 bases of the junction left unmatched. In germline, CDR1 is SGHTA, CDR2 FQGNSA. The CDR3 DNA is TGTGCCAGCAGCCCGCGGGGACAGGGCTCTTTCTATAATTCACCCCTCCACTTT. Its protein product is CASSPRGQGSFYNSPLHF. The variable domain in full, completed from reference TRBV7-2 and TRBJ1-6, reads GAGVSQSPSNKVTEKGKDVELRCDPISGHTALYWYRQSLGQGLEFLIYFQGNSAPDKSGLPSDRFSAERTGGSVSTLTIQRTQQEDSAVYLCASSPRGQGSFYNSPLHFGNGTRLTVT.

J is TRBJ1-4 and V is TRBV7-8; unclear D gene. This CDR3 region has 15 residues. Between the trimmed V and J ends, which lost 2 bases and 4 bases, there was a span of 11 bases. Germline-derived CDR1 and CDR2 are SGHVS and FQNEAQ. CDR3 amino acids: CASSLKRILNEKLFF. CDR3 in DNA: TGTGCCAGCAGCTTAAAGAGGATTCTTAATGAAAAACTGTTTTTT.

The rearrangement links TRBV5-1 to TRBJ2-7; TRBD2 matches 11 bases. The length of the CDR3 is 15 residues. The ends lost 4 bases at V and 6 bases at J; junction bases unmatched: 9. Germline CDR1 and CDR2: SGHRS and YFSETQ. The chain's CDR3 is CASSPTSGSLGEQYF. The CDR3, as DNA: TGCGCCAGCAGCCCAACTAGCGGGAGTCTGGGCGAGCAGTACTTC.

The chain employs TRBV19 and TRBJ1-2; D remains unclear. Trimming pared 3 bases from V and 4 bases from J, leaving 9 bases between. The CDR3 covers 13 residues. Germline lookup yields CDR1 LNHDA and CDR2 SQIVND (reference sequence). The CDR3 spells CASSIGAGYGYTF. CDR3 nucleotides: TGTGCCAGTAGTATCGGCGCAGGCTATGGCTACACCTTC.

This chain joins TRBV30 and TRBJ1-3, with D unresolved. Between the trimmed V and J ends, which lost 3 bases and 7 bases, there was a span of 22 bases. Germline lookup yields CDR1 GTSNPN and CDR2 SVGIG (reference sequence). CDR3 length: 16 amino acids. The chain's CDR3 is CAWRGGGVSWRNTIYF. The CDR3 DNA reads TGTGCCTGGAGGGGTGGCGGAGTCTCTTGGCGCAACACCATATATTTT.

This clone was observed a handful of times. This chain joins TRBV6-5 and TRBJ1-1, with D maybe TRBD1 (5 bases). V was trimmed by 5 bases and J by 4 bases, leaving 17 bases between them. The CDR3 is 15 residues long. The germline CDR1 and CDR2 sequences are MNHEY and SVGAGI. CDR3 region: CASSVDPRVATEAFF. The CDR3, as DNA: TGTGCCAGCAGTGTCGACCCCAGGGTGGCCACTGAAGCTTTCTTT.

DNA for the CDR3: TGTGCCAGCAGCCACCTAGTACTCACAGATACGCAGTATTTT. Translated, it gives CASSHLVLTDTQYF. The chain joins TRBV5-5 to TRBJ2-3, with D unclear. The CDR3 is made up of 14 amino acids. Germline assignment: CDR1 SGHKS and CDR2 YYEKEE (reference sequence). V lost 4 bases and J lost 2, with 11 bases in between. Looking up the rest from reference TRBV5-5 and TRBJ2-3 gives the full variable domain: DAGVTQSPTHLIKTRGQQVTLRCSPISGHKSVSWYQQVLGQGPQFIFQYYEKEERGRGNFPDRFSARQFPNYSSELNVNALLLGDSALYLCASSHLVLTDTQYFGPGTRLTVL.

This sequence joins TRBV9 and TRBJ2-7, with D unresolved. The ends were cut back, 2 bases at V and 6 bases at J, with 12 bases in the middle. CDR1 and CDR2 from the germline V gene are SGDLS and YYNGEE. This CDR3 region has 13 residues. The CDR3 bases are TGTGCCAGCAGCGTGGTACTACGGAGCGAGCAGTACTTC. Its translation: CASSVVLRSEQYF.

The V call is TRBV28, the J call TRBJ2-7, with 13 bases aligning to TRBD2. Per germline, CDR1 MDHEN and CDR2 SYDVKM. CDR3 size: 15 residues. Trimming removed 5 bases from V and 13 bases from J; junction bases left unmatched: 14. The CDR3 region has the DNA TGTGCCAGCAGTCCCCAGACCGGGACTAGCGGGAAGTGCTACTTC. Residues: CASSPQTGTSGKCYF.

The chain employs TRBV6-5 and TRBJ2-1, with D possibly being TRBD2 (6 bases). The CDR3 is 13 residues long. CDR1 is MNHEY and CDR2 is SVGAGI in the germline V gene. V was clipped by 2 bases and J by 15 bases, with 17 bases between them. The CDR3 DNA reads as TGTGCCAGCAGTTACGTGGGACTTTCACCCCGGTTCTTC. Its translation: CASSYVGLSPRFF.

CDR3 sequence: CAWRSTSSRTDTQYF. The CDR3 DNA reads TGTGCCTGGAGGTCGACTTCTAGCCGCACAGATACGCAGTATTTT. The genes are TRBV30 and TRBJ2-3, with D possibly matching TRBD2 (5 bases). Germline loops: CDR1 GTSNPN, CDR2 SVGIG (reference sequence). Trimming cost V 3 bases and J 1 base, with 14 bases left between them. The CDR3 loop spans 15 amino acids.

The CDR3 sequence is CASSGGAAYGYTF. The CDR3 DNA reads TGTGCCAGCAGCGGCGGGGCGGCCTATGGCTACACCTTC. The chain recombines TRBV6-5 with TRBJ1-2; D might be TRBD1 (5 bases). CDR3 size: 13 residues. The V end lost 6 bases, the J end lost 4 bases, and 12 bases lay between the germline ends. Per germline, CDR1 MNHEY and CDR2 SVGAGI.